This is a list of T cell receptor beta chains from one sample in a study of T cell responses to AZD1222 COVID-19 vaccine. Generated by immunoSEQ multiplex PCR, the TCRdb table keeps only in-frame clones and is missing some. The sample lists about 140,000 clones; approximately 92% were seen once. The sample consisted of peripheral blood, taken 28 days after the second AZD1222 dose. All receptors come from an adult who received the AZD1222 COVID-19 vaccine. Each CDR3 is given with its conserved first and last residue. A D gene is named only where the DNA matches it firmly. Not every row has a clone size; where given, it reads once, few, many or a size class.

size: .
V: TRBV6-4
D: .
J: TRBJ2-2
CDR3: CASSDSETGELFF
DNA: TGTGCCAGCAGTGACAGTGAGACCGGGGAGCTGTTTTTT

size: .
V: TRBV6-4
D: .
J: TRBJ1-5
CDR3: CASSTQGGQPQHF
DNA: TGTGCCAGCAGTACCCAGGGTGGGCAGCCCCAGCATTTT

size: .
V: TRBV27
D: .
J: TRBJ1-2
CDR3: CASSRSYISYGYTF
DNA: TGTGCCAGCAGTAGAAGTTACATATCCTATGGCTACACCTTC

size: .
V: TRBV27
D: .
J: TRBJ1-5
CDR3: CASSLSATALPQHF
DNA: TGTGCCAGCAGTTTATCGGCAACCGCTCTTCCCCAGCATTTT

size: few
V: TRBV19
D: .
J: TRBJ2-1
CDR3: CASIGSYNEQFF
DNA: TGTGCCAGTATAGGGTCCTACAATGAGCAGTTCTTC

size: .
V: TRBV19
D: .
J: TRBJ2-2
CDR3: CASSIVGATGELFF
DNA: TGTGCCAGTAGTATAGTGGGGGCTACCGGGGAGCTGTTTTTT

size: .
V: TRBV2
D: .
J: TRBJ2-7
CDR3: CASSGSYEQYF
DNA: TGTGCCAGCAGTGGTAGCTACGAGCAGTACTTC

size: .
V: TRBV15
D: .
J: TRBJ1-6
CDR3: CATSPSGNSRNSPLHF
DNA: TGTGCCACCAGCCCCAGCGGGAACAGCCGGAATTCACCCCTCCACTTT

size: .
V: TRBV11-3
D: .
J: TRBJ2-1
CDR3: CASSRTVDNEQFF
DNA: TGTGCCAGCAGCCGGACAGTCGACAATGAGCAGTTCTTC

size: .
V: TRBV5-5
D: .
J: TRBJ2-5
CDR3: CASSFGWQQETQYF
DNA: TGTGCCAGCAGCTTCGGGTGGCAACAAGAGACCCAGTACTTC

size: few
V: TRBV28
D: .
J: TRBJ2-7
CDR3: CATKRRTPKSYEQYF
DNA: TGTGCCACTAAAAGGAGGACACCCAAATCCTACGAGCAGTACTTC

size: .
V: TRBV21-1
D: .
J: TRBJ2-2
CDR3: CASSGTQGWRVTGELFF
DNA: TGTGCCAGCAGCGGAACCCAGGGGTGGCGGGTCACCGGGGAGCTGTTTTTT

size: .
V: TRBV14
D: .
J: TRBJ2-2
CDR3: CASSSVHTGELFF
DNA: TGTGCCAGCAGTTCCGTCCACACCGGGGAGCTGTTTTTT

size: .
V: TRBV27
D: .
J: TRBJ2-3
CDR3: CASSLNPGTPKMSDTQYF
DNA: TGTGCCAGCAGTCTGAACCCTGGCACGCCGAAAATGAGCGATACGCAGTATTTT

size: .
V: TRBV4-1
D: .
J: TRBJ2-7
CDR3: CASSQRDSSYEQYF
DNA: TGCGCCAGCAGCCAGCGGGACAGCTCCTACGAGCAGTACTTC

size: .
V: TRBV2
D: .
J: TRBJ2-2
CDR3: CASSEYRRTTGELFF
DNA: TGTGCCAGCAGTGAATATCGCAGAACAACCGGGGAGCTGTTTTTT

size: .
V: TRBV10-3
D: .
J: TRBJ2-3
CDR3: CAISGKQGTADTQYF
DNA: TGTGCCATCAGTGGGAAGCAGGGCACAGCAGATACGCAGTATTTT

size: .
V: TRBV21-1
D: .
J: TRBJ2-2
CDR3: CASTGTGTKVPGELFF
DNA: TGTGCCAGCACCGGGACCGGGACTAAAGTCCCCGGGGAGCTGTTTTTT

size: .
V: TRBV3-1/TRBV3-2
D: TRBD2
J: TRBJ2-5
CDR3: CASSQEGSGGSGGTQYF
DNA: TGTGCCAGCAGCCAAGAAGGGAGCGGGGGGAGCGGAGGGACCCAGTACTTC

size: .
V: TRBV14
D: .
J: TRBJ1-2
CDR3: CASSQDWMGDGYTF
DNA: TGTGCCAGCAGCCAAGATTGGATGGGGGATGGCTACACCTTC

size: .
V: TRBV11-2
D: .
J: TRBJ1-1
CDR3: CASSLGGSNTEAFF
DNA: TGTGCCAGCAGCTTAGGGGGTTCAAACACTGAAGCTTTCTTT

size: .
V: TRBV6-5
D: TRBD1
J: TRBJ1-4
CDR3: CASSYSGTDNEKLFF
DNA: TGTGCCAGCAGTTACTCAGGGACAGATAATGAAAAACTGTTTTTT

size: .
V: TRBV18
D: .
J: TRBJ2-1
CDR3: CASSPREFNEQFF
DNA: TGTGCCAGCTCACCCCGAGAGTTTAATGAGCAGTTCTTC

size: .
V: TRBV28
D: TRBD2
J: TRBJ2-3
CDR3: CASGPSAGGRADTQYF
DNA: TGTGCCAGCGGCCCCTCAGCGGGGGGGCGGGCAGATACGCAGTATTTT

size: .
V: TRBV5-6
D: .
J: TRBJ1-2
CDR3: CASSLKKAIYGYTF
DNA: TGTGCCAGCAGCTTGAAGAAGGCTATTTATGGCTACACCTTC

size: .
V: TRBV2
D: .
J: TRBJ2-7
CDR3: CASSLSEQYF
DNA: TGTGCCAGCAGCCTCAGCGAGCAGTACTTC

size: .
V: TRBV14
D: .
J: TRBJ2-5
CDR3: CASSPGPPWTQYF
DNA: TGTGCCAGCAGCCCCGGACCCCCGTGGACCCAGTACTTC

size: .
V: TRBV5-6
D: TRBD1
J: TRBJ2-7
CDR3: CASSFSLTGGEHEQYF
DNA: TGTGCCAGCAGCTTCTCCCTGACAGGGGGCGAACACGAGCAGTACTTC

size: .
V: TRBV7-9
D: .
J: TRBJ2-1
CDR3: CASSRERKTYNEQFF
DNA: TGTGCCAGCAGCAGGGAACGGAAGACCTACAATGAGCAGTTCTTC

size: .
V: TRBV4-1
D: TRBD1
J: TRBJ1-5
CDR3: CASSQGDSNNQPQHF
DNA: TGCGCCAGCAGCCAGGGGGACAGCAACAATCAGCCCCAGCATTTT

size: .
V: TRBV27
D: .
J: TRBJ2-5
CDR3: CASSLQGTGRETQYF
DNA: TGTGCCAGCAGTTTGCAGGGCACGGGAAGAGAGACCCAGTACTTC

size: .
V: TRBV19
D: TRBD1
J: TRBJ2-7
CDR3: CASSIRTGRLSYEQYF
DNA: TGTGCCAGTAGTATCCGGACAGGGCGCCTCTCCTACGAGCAGTACTTC

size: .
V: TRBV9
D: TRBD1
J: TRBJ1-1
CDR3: CASSAGGAAFF
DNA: TGTGCCAGCAGCGCAGGGGGGGCGGCTTTCTTT